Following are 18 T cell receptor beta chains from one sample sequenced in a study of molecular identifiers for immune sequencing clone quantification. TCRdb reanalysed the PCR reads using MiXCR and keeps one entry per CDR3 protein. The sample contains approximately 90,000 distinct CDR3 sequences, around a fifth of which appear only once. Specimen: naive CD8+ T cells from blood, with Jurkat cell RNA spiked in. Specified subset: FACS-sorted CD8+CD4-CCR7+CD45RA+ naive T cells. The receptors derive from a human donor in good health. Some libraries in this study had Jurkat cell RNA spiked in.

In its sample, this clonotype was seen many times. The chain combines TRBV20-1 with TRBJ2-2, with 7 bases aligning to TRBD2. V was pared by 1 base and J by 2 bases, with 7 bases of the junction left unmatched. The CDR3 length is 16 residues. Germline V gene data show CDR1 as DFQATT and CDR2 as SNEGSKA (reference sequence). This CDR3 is CSARARPGGNTGELFF. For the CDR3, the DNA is TGCAGTGCTAGAGCGCGTCCGGGGGGAAACACCGGGGAGCTGTTTTTT.

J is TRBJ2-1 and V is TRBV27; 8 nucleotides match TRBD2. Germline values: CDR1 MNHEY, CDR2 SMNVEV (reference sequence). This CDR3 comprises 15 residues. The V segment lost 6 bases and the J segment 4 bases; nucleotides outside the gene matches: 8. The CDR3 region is CASSLAGKGYNEQFF. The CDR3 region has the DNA TGTGCCAGCAGCTTAGCGGGAAAGGGTTACAATGAGCAGTTCTTC.

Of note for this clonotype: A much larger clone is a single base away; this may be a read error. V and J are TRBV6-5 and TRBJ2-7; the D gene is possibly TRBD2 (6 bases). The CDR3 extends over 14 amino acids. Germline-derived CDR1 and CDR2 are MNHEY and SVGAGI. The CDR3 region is CAGSYGGSAYEQYF. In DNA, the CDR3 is TGTGCCGGCAGTTATGGGGGGTCCGCCTACGAGCAGTACTTC.

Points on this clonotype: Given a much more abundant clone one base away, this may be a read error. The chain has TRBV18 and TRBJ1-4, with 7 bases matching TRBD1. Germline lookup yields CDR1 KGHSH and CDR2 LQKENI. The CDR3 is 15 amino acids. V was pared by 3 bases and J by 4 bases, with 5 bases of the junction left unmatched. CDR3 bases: TGTGCCAGCTCACCGCCGGGACAGAGTAATGAAAAACTGTTTTTT. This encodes CASSPPGQSNEKLFF.

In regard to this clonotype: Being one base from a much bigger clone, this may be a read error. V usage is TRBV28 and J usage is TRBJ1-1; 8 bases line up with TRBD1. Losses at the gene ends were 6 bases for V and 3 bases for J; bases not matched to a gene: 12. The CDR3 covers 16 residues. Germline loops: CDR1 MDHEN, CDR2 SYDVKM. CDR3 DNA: TGTGCCAGCAGGGTGGACAGGGCGGGGTTGTACACTGAAGCTTTCTTT. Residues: CASRVDRAGLYTEAFF. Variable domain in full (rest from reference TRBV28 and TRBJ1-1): DVKVTQSSRYLVKRTGEKVFLECVQDMDHENMFWYRQDPGLGLRLIYFSYDVKMKEKGDIPEGYSVSREKKERFSLILESASTNQTSMYLCASRVDRAGLYTEAFFGQGTRLTVV.

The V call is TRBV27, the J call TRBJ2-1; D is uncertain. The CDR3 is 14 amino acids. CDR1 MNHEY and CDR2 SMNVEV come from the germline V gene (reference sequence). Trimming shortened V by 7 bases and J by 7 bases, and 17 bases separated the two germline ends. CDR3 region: CASKNGGNMNEQFF. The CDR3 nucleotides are TGTGCCAGCAAAAACGGTGGTAATATGAATGAGCAGTTCTTC.

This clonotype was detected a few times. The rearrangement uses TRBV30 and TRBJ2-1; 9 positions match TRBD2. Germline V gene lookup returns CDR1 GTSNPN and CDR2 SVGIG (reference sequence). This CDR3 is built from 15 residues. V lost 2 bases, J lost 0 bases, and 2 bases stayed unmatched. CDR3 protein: CAWSSGGSSYNEQFF. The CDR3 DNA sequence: TGTGCCTGGAGTAGCGGGGGGAGCTCCTACAATGAGCAGTTCTTC.

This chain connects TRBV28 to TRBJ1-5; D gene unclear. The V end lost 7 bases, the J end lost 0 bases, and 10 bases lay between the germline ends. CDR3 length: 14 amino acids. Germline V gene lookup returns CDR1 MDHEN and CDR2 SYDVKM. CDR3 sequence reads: CASKRSYSNQPQHF. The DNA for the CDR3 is TGTGCCAGCAAAAGAAGTTATAGCAATCAGCCCCAGCATTTT.

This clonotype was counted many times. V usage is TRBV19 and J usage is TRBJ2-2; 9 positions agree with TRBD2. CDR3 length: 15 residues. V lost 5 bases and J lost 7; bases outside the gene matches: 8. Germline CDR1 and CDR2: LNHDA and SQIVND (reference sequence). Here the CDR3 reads CASSLVAGAIGELFF. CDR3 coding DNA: TGTGCCAGTAGTCTGGTAGCGGGAGCGATCGGGGAGCTGTTTTTT.

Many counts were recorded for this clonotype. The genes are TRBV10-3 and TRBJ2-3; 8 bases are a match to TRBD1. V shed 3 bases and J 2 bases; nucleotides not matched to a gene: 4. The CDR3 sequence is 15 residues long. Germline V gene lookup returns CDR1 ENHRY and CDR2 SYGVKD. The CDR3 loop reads CAISERTGYTDTQYF. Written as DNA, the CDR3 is TGTGCCATCAGTGAAAGGACAGGGTACACAGATACGCAGTATTTT.

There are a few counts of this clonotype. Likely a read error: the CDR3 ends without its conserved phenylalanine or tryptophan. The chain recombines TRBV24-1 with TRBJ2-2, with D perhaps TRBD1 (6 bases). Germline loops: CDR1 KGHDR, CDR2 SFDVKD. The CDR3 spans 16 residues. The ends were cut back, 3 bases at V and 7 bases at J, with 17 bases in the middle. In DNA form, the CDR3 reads TGTGCCACCAGTGATCCAGAACAGGGTTTTCTCGGGGAGCTGTTTCTT. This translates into CATSDPEQGFLGELFL.

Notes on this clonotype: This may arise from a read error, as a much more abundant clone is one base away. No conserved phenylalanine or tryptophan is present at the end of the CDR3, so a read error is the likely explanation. DNA of the CDR3: TGTGCCAGCAGCCCCGGGACAGGGGGCACTGAAGCTTTCCTT. Translated, it gives CASSPGTGGTEAFL. V usage is TRBV5-6 and J usage is TRBJ1-1; TRBD1 agrees at 11 bases. This CDR3 has 14 amino acids. V was clipped by 4 bases and J by 4 bases; unmatched bases: 3. Looked up from germline, CDR1 is SGHDT and CDR2 is YYEEEE.

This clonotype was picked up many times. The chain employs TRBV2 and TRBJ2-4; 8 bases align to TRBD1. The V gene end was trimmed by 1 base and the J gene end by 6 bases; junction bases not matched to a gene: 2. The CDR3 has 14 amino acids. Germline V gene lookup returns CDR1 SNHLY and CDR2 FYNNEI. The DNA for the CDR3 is TGTGCCAGCAGTGAAGGACAGGGGCCAAACATTCAGTACTTC. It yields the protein CASSEGQGPNIQYF.

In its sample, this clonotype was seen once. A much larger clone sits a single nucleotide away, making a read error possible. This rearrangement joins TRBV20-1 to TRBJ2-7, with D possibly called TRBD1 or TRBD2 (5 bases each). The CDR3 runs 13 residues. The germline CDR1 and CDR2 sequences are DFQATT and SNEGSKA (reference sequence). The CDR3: CGATGTDSYEQYF. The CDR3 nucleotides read TGCGGTGCTACCGGGACCGACTCCTACGAGCAGTACTTC.

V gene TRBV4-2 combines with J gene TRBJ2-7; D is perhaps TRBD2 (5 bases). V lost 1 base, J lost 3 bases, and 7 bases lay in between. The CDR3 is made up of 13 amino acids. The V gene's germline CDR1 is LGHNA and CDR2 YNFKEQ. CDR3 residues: CASSQGGSYEQYF. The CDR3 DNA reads TGTGCCAGCAGCCAAGGTGGGAGCTACGAGCAGTACTTC.

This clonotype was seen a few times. The CDR3 DNA reads TGTGCCAGTAGTCTCACAGGGGTAGGCGGGGGGGATGAGCAGTTCTTC. Its protein is CASSLTGVGGGDEQFF. J is TRBJ2-1 and V is TRBV19; TRBD2 agrees at 9 bases. Trimming removed 5 bases from V and 8 bases from J; junction bases left unmatched: 13. The CDR3 is 16 residues long. Germline V gives CDR1 LNHDA, CDR2 SQIVND (reference sequence).

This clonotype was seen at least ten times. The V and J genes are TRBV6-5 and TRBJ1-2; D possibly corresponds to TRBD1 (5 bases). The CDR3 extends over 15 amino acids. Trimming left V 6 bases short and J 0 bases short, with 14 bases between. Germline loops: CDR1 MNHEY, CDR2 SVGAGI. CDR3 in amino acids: CASSPGGGANYGYTF. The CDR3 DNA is TGTGCCAGCAGCCCCGGCGGAGGGGCTAACTATGGCTACACCTTC.

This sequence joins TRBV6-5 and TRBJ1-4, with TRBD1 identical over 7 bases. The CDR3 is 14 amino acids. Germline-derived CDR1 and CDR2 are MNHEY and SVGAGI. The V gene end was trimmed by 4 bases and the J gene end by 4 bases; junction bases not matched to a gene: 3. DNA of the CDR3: TGTGCCAGCAGTTCCGGGACAGTTAATGAAAAACTGTTTTTT. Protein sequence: CASSSGTVNEKLFF.